One sample yielded the 25 T cell receptor beta chains listed below, sequenced in a study of early T cells in non-severe SARS-CoV-2 infection. In TCRdb, the 5' RACE reads were re-called with MiXCR into one record per CDR3 protein. The data show tens of thousands of distinct CDR3 sequences, more than 8.5% seen once. The sample consisted of whole blood. These receptors all come from an adult who was a healthcare worker with PCR-confirmed SARS-CoV-2 infection or an uninfected control (not recorded which).

This clonotype showed up many times. The chain has TRBV29-1 and TRBJ2-1, with 9 bases lining up with TRBD1. CDR3 length equals 16 residues. The J segment lost 1 base and the V segment lost 6 bases, leaving 10 bases of the junction unmatched. Germline values: CDR1 SQVTM, CDR2 ANQGSEA. The CDR3 here is CSVPGGTGFSYNEQFF. DNA of the CDR3: TGCAGCGTCCCCGGTGGGACAGGGTTTTCCTACAATGAGCAGTTCTTC.

V is TRBV28 and J is TRBJ1-5; 9 bases agree with TRBD1. Per the germline V gene, CDR1 is MDHEN and CDR2 is SYDVKM. Germline trimming cut 5 bases from V and 3 bases from J; bases unmatched to any gene: 5. The CDR3 covers 15 residues. The CDR3 spells CASSVTGGINQPQHF. CDR3 in DNA: TGTGCCAGCAGTGTTACAGGGGGCATCAATCAGCCCCAGCATTTT. The full variable domain, in which reference TRBV28 and TRBJ1-5 provide the parts outside the CDR3, is DVKVTQSSRYLVKRTGEKVFLECVQDMDHENMFWYRQDPGLGLRLIYFSYDVKMKEKGDIPEGYSVSREKKERFSLILESASTNQTSMYLCASSVTGGINQPQHFGDGTRLSIL.

This clonotype appeared once. V usage is TRBV7-9 and J usage is TRBJ1-3, with unresolved D. V lost 3 bases to trimming and J lost 2 bases, with 11 bases between them. Germline loops: CDR1 SEHNR, CDR2 FQNEAQ (reference sequence). This CDR3 has 15 amino acids. This CDR3 is CASSFPAGTGNTIYF. The CDR3 nucleotides are TGTGCCAGCAGCTTCCCGGCAGGTACTGGAAACACCATATATTTT. Together with reference TRBV7-9 and TRBJ1-3, the CDR3 gives the full variable domain: DTGVSQNPRHKITKRGQNVTFRCDPISEHNRLYWYRQTLGQGPEFLTYFQNEAQLEKSRLLSDRFSAERPKGSFSTLEIQRTEQGDSAMYLCASSFPAGTGNTIYFGEGSWLTVV.

This sequence joins TRBV12-3 or TRBV12-4 and TRBJ2-7; D unresolved. This CDR3 spans 12 amino acids. V was pared by 3 bases and J by 5 bases, with 8 bases between. The DNA of the CDR3 is TGTGCCAGCAGTTTGATAGAGAACGAGCAGTACTTC. Residues: CASSLIENEQYF.

The V call is TRBV29-1, the J call TRBJ2-2, with 15 bases identical to TRBD2. CDR3 length: 14 residues. Per the germline V gene, CDR1 is SQVTM and CDR2 is ANQGSEA. The V and J ends lost 7 bases and 6 bases, in that order; junction bases with no gene match: 3. The CDR3 protein is CSAWTSGRAGELFF. The CDR3, as DNA: TGCAGCGCCTGGACTAGCGGGAGGGCCGGGGAGCTGTTTTTT.

This clonotype was seen only a few times. The chain combines TRBV10-2 with TRBJ2-7; unclear D gene. This CDR3 is 13 amino acids long. Trimming pared 2 bases from V and 3 bases from J, leaving 8 bases between. Germline-derived CDR1 and CDR2 are WSHSY and SAAADI. CDR3 DNA: TGCGCCAGCAGTGAGAGCCCCAACTACGAGCAGTACTTC. Translation: CASSESPNYEQYF.

This clonotype occurred many times. V is TRBV11-2 and J is TRBJ1-6; D is uncertain. This CDR3 has 18 residues. CDR1 is SGHAT, CDR2 FQNNGV, per germline. The ends were cut back, 5 bases at V and 3 bases at J, with 20 bases in the middle. CDR3 coding DNA: TGTGCCAGCAGCCAAAACCCCCCTACAGTGAGCTATAATTCACCCCTCCACTTT. It encodes CASSQNPPTVSYNSPLHF.

This clonotype was detected many times. Mismatch with germline at one junction end may stem from a read error. In DNA, the CDR3 is TGCGCCAGCAGCTTGGGTGAGACCCAGTACTTC. Translated: CASSLGETQYF. The rearrangement joins TRBV12-3 or TRBV12-4 to TRBJ2-5; D gene uncertain. CDR3 length equals 11 residues.

The J gene is TRBJ1-6, the V gene TRBV7-2, with D maybe TRBD1 (5 bases). The V end was cut by 2 bases, the J end by 7 bases, with 6 bases between. CDR1 is SGHTA, CDR2 FQGNSA, per germline. CDR3 size: 13 residues. The DNA for the CDR3 is TGTGCCAGCAGCTTACCAGGGAATTCACCCCTCCACTTT. This translates into CASSLPGNSPLHF.

This clonotype was observed at least ten times. The CDR3 nucleotides are TGCGCCAGCAGCCAAGACGGTTTCTCTGGGGCCAACGTCCTGACTTTC. This encodes CASSQDGFSGANVLTF. The chain recombines TRBV4-3 with TRBJ2-6; D unresolved. Trimming left V 0 bases short and J 0 bases short, with 6 bases between. This CDR3 is built from 16 residues. Germline loops: CDR1 LGHNA, CDR2 YSLEER.

The chain combines TRBV5-5 with TRBJ1-6, with unresolved D. V lost 1 base to trimming and J lost 6 bases, with 11 bases between them. The germline CDR1 and CDR2 sequences are SGHKS and YYEKEE (reference sequence). The CDR3 contains 15 residues. The DNA for the CDR3 is TGTGCCAGCAGCTTGAACAGAAGAATTAATTCACCCCTCCACTTT. Its protein product is CASSLNRRINSPLHF. The full variable domain, with the rest looked up from reference TRBV5-5 and TRBJ1-6, is DAGVTQSPTHLIKTRGQQVTLRCSPISGHKSVSWYQQVLGQGPQFIFQYYEKEERGRGNFPDRFSARQFPNYSSELNVNALLLGDSALYLCASSLNRRINSPLHFGNGTRLTVT.

In its sample, this clonotype was seen a few times. J is TRBJ2-3 and V is TRBV28, with no clear D. The CDR3 contains 11 residues. V was pared by 5 bases and J by 2 bases, with 2 bases between. Germline CDR1 MDHEN, CDR2 SYDVKM. The CDR3 is CASSPTDTQYF. CDR3 bases: TGTGCCAGCAGTCCCACAGATACGCAGTATTTT.

Comments on this clonotype: This may be a read error, as it is one base from a much larger clone. The chain links TRBV28 to TRBJ2-3, with TRBD2 matching over 9 bases. The CDR3 runs 18 residues. The V segment lost 6 bases and the J segment 2 bases; nucleotides outside the gene matches: 15. CDR1 and CDR2 from the germline V gene are MDHEN and SYDVKM. Written as DNA, the CDR3 is TGTGCCAGCAGCCCGGGCGGAGCGGGAGGTTTTGACACAGATACGCAGTATTTT. This encodes CASSPGGAGGFDTDTQYF.

This clonotype was detected a few times. The chain uses TRBV19 and TRBJ1-5; D is unclear. The V gene lost 5 bases and the J gene lost 0 bases, with 8 bases spanning the gap. This CDR3 region has 14 residues. Germline V gene data show CDR1 as LNHDA and CDR2 as SQIVND (reference sequence). This CDR3 reads CASSFGNSNQPQHF. The CDR3, as DNA: TGTGCCAGTAGTTTCGGGAATAGCAATCAGCCCCAGCATTTT.

The CDR3 spells CSAAGGVRTDTQYF. The CDR3 DNA follows: TGCAGCGCCGCGGGGGGGGTCCGCACAGATACGCAGTATTTT. The chain joins TRBV29-1 to TRBJ2-3; 9 positions match TRBD2. Germline V gene lookup returns CDR1 SQVTM and CDR2 ANQGSEA. This CDR3 spans 14 amino acids. V trimming: 7 bases; J trimming: 1 base; junction bases outside the gene matches: 6.

The chain uses TRBV28 and TRBJ1-5, with a tentative D call TRBD1 (5 bases). Trimming removed 2 bases from V and 14 bases from J, with 13 bases in between. This CDR3 region has 12 residues. Germline lookup yields CDR1 MDHEN and CDR2 SYDVKM. The CDR3 sequence is CASSLRARGKHF. The CDR3 nucleotides read TGTGCCAGCAGTTTAAGGGCACGGGGGAAGCATTTT. Full variable domain (remainder filled in from reference TRBV28 and TRBJ1-5): DVKVTQSSRYLVKRTGEKVFLECVQDMDHENMFWYRQDPGLGLRLIYFSYDVKMKEKGDIPEGYSVSREKKERFSLILESASTNQTSMYLCASSLRARGKHFGDGTRLSIL.

In this sample, this clonotype turned up a few times. The chain recombines TRBV11-2 with TRBJ2-3; 9 bases map to TRBD2. The V gene end was trimmed by 4 bases and the J gene end by 3 bases; junction bases not matched to a gene: 8. The germline CDR1 and CDR2 sequences are SGHAT and FQNNGV. CDR3 length equals 16 residues. CDR3: CASSSPSGRRTDTQYF. The CDR3 coding sequence is TGTGCCAGCAGCTCCCCGAGCGGGAGGAGGACAGATACGCAGTATTTT.

This clonotype occurred a few times. The gene calls are TRBV5-1 and TRBJ2-7; TRBD1 aligns across 10 bases. This CDR3 is built from 17 residues. Trimming at V came to 0 bases and at J to 2 bases, leaving 8 bases not matched to a gene. Per the germline V gene, CDR1 is SGHRS and CDR2 is YFSETQ. CDR3 loop: CASSLAGSGTGAYEQYF. The CDR3 DNA reads TGCGCCAGCAGCTTGGCCGGGTCCGGGACAGGGGCCTACGAGCAGTACTTC. The full variable domain, in which reference TRBV5-1 and TRBJ2-7 provide the parts outside the CDR3, is KAGVTQTPRYLIKTRGQQVTLSCSPISGHRSVSWYQQTPGQGLQFLFEYFSETQRNKGNFPGRFSGRQFSNSRSEMNVSTLELGDSALYLCASSLAGSGTGAYEQYFGPGTRLTVT.

This clonotype was counted many times. V gene TRBV28 combines with J gene TRBJ2-7; TRBD1 agrees at 7 bases. The CDR3 loop spans 15 amino acids. In germline, CDR1 is MDHEN, CDR2 SYDVKM. Unmatched junction bases numbered 9, after V lost 5 bases and J lost 2 bases. The CDR3 sequence is CASSRSGTATYEQYF. DNA of the CDR3: TGTGCCAGCAGTCGATCCGGGACAGCGACCTACGAGCAGTACTTC.

This clonotype was picked up many times. The rearrangement uses TRBV11-2 and TRBJ1-5, with TRBD1 as a possible D gene (5 bases). The germline CDR1 and CDR2 sequences are SGHAT and FQNNGV. With 3 bases removed from V and 3 bases from J, the gap between germline ends came to 6 bases. This CDR3 has 13 residues. The CDR3 spells CASSLTDNQPQHF. The CDR3, as DNA: TGTGCCAGCAGCTTGACAGACAATCAGCCCCAGCATTTT.

This clonotype was recorded at least ten times. This sequence joins TRBV20-1 and TRBJ2-7, with TRBD1 matching 8 bases. The V and J ends lost 1 base and 5 bases, in that order; junction bases with no gene match: 10. Germline-derived CDR1 and CDR2 are DFQATT and SNEGSKA (reference sequence). This CDR3 has 15 amino acids. The CDR3 DNA follows: TGCAGTGCTAGAGCCTGGACAGGGCTTGGGGACGAGCAGTACTTC. This sequence encodes CSARAWTGLGDEQYF.

This clonotype was observed a handful of times. The chain combines TRBV27 with TRBJ1-2; D is uncertain. The CDR3 has 16 amino acids. V lost 1 base and J 3 bases, leaving 15 bases between the germline ends. Looked up from germline, CDR1 is MNHEY and CDR2 is SMNVEV (reference sequence). CDR3 sequence: CASSLFLSGSDYGYTF. The CDR3 DNA follows: TGTGCCAGCAGTTTATTCCTCTCTGGGAGTGACTATGGCTACACCTTC.

The V and J genes are TRBV28 and TRBJ2-7, with 9 bases identical to TRBD2. Germline CDR1 and CDR2: MDHEN and SYDVKM. With 5 bases clipped from V and 1 base from J, the junction kept 6 bases outside the gene matches. The CDR3 is 15 amino acids. The CDR3 nucleotides read TGTGCCAGCAGTAGTAGCGGGAGAACTTCCTACGAGCAGTACTTC. It translates to CASSSSGRTSYEQYF.

The sample holds many counts of this clonotype. The chain carries TRBV29-1 and TRBJ2-1; 7 bases fit TRBD1. In germline, CDR1 is SQVTM, CDR2 ANQGSEA. V trimming: 5 bases; J trimming: 9 bases; junction bases outside the gene matches: 4. The CDR3 loop spans 11 amino acids. The CDR3: CSVQGVTEQFF. In DNA, the CDR3 is TGCAGCGTTCAGGGGGTTACTGAGCAGTTCTTC.

The chain uses TRBV28 and TRBJ2-5, with D perhaps matching TRBD2 (5 bases). Per the germline V gene, CDR1 is MDHEN and CDR2 is SYDVKM. This CDR3 has 14 residues. Trimming pared 2 bases from V and 4 bases from J, leaving 11 bases between. The CDR3 DNA reads as TGTGCCAGCAGTTTAGGACTTTGGGGAGAGACCCAGTACTTC. Its protein product is CASSLGLWGETQYF. The whole variable domain, filled in from reference TRBV28 and TRBJ2-5, reads DVKVTQSSRYLVKRTGEKVFLECVQDMDHENMFWYRQDPGLGLRLIYFSYDVKMKEKGDIPEGYSVSREKKERFSLILESASTNQTSMYLCASSLGLWGETQYFGPGTRLLVL.